This paragraph reports one T cell receptor (beta chain). This record belongs to a study of regulatory T cells in long-lasting Graves disease. Stated time point: newly diagnosed GD, antithyroid drugs for less than 3 months. Isolated PBMC RNA provided the starting material for the TCR library. Per germline, CDR1 SQVTM and CDR2 ANQGSEA. V was pared by 6 bases and J by 0 bases, with 8 bases of the junction left unmatched. The CDR3 runs to 14 residues. Building of the TCR beta libraries involved iRepertoire HTBI primers and Arm-PCR of CDR3 regions. TCRdb used MiXCR to reprocess the multiplex PCR reads, holding one entry per CDR3 protein. The sample holds about 540,000 distinct CDR3 sequences; less than 15% are singletons and the top ten take over 7.5%. The same data also went into a second study, on T cells in Graves' hyperthyroidism and ophthalmopathy.

The clonotype originates from a man aged 30-40 years with Graves disease. V and J are TRBV29-1 and TRBJ2-7; TRBD2 matches 7 bases. Sequences were derived from peripheral blood mononuclear cells (PBMCs), sampled at new diagnosis, from a patient treated with antithyroid drugs. CDR3 protein: CSVATLAVSYEQYF. Here the CDR3 DNA reads TGCAGCGTCGCGACTCTAGCGGTCTCCTACGAGCAGTACTTC.